This T cell receptor beta chain was obtained from a study of T cell repertoires in cytomegalovirus infection. This CDR3 region has 14 residues. Germline-derived CDR1 and CDR2 are SGHTA and FQGNSA. Losses at the gene ends were 5 bases for V and 7 bases for J; bases not matched to a gene: 3. One entry per CDR3 protein results from TCRdb running MiXCR on the reads. The repertoire includes about 530,000 distinct CDR3 sequences, approximately 26% of them detected once, and approximately 13% sits in the top ten. The receptor was derived from a human donor in good health (CMV status not recorded). Some clones in this sample may be carry-over from other donors' samples. V is TRBV7-2 and J is TRBJ2-2, with 11 bases matching TRBD1. The sequencing input was PBMCs. The CDR3 loop reads CASSEDRGLGELFF. As DNA, the CDR3 is TGTGCCAGCAGCGAGGACAGGGGGCTCGGGGAGCTGTTTTTT.